Below, 18 T cell receptor beta chains from the same sample are listed, as sequenced in a study of blood T cell repertoires in COVID-19. The method was immunoSEQ multiplex PCR; TCRdb's version includes in-frame clones alone and lacks a portion of them. The sample has about 160,000 clones; roughly 90% are singletons. Sequenced: PBMCs or T cells enriched from blood (not recorded which). Receptor source: a woman between 45 and 65 years old who had recovered from COVID-19.

A few counts support this clone. The chain is built from TRBV4-2 and TRBJ2-5, with 10 bases fitting TRBD2. This CDR3 has 17 amino acids. Losses at the gene ends were 0 bases for V and 3 bases for J; bases not matched to a gene: 7. Germline V gives CDR1 LGHNA, CDR2 YNFKEQ. The CDR3 sequence: CASSQDVGLAGEETQYF. The CDR3 coding sequence is TGTGCCAGCAGCCAAGATGTGGGGCTAGCGGGGGAAGAGACCCAGTACTTC.

The chain has TRBV7-2 and TRBJ2-1; 7 bases are shared with TRBD2. After removal of 4 bases from V and 0 bases from J, the junction contained 3 bases not matched to a gene. Looked up from germline, CDR1 is SGHTA and CDR2 is FQGNSA. This CDR3 is built from 15 residues. DNA for the CDR3: TGTGCCAGCAGCTCGCGGGAGAGCTCCTACAATGAGCAGTTCTTC. It specifies CASSSRESSYNEQFF. The full variable domain, its missing parts supplied by reference TRBV7-2 and TRBJ2-1, is GAGVSQSPSNKVTEKGKDVELRCDPISGHTALYWYRQSLGQGLEFLIYFQGNSAPDKSGLPSDRFSAERTGGSVSTLTIQRTQQEDSAVYLCASSSRESSYNEQFFGPGTRLTVL.

V usage is TRBV12-3 or TRBV12-4 and J usage is TRBJ2-6; no definite D call. Trimming removed 6 bases from V and 13 bases from J, with 7 bases in between. This CDR3 is 10 amino acids long. In nucleotides, the CDR3 is TGTGCCAGCAGCCGTCGGGTCCTGACTTTC. This encodes CASSRRVLTF.

This chain joins TRBV9 and TRBJ2-1; possibly TRBD2 for D (5 bases). V was shortened by 4 bases and J by 2 bases, with 13 bases between the two germline ends. The CDR3 has 15 residues. Germline lookup yields CDR1 SGDLS and CDR2 YYNGEE. Here the CDR3 reads CASSPRESAYNEQFF. CDR3 DNA sequence: TGTGCCAGCAGCCCTAGGGAGAGCGCCTACAATGAGCAGTTCTTC.

The count of this clone is one. The chain joins TRBV10-3 to TRBJ1-2; 10 bases are shared with TRBD1. The CDR3 is made up of 16 amino acids. From germline, CDR1 is ENHRY and CDR2 SYGVKD. V was clipped by 1 base and J by 4 bases; unmatched bases: 6. CDR3 DNA sequence: TGTGCCATCAGTGAGTACGGGACAGGGGAGTTCTATGGCTACACCTTC. Protein sequence: CAISEYGTGEFYGYTF.

The rearrangement links TRBV21-1 to TRBJ1-3; the table's D call TRBD1 went unverified against the DNA. TRBV21-1 is annotated as a pseudogene. The CDR3 sequence is 15 residues long. CDR3 sequence: CASSNVPQGRNTIYF. CDR3 DNA sequence: TGTGCCAGCAGCAATGTACCACAGGGCAGAAACACCATATATTTT.

The rearrangement links TRBV18 to TRBJ1-3; 7 bases align to TRBD1. The germline V gene encodes CDR1 KGHSH and CDR2 LQKENI. CDR3 size: 15 residues. V was pared by 2 bases and J by 0 bases, with 1 base of the junction left unmatched. The CDR3 protein is CASSPGTVSGNTIYF. CDR3 sequence (DNA): TGTGCCAGCTCACCAGGGACAGTCTCTGGAAACACCATATATTTT.

This clone was recorded a few times. The chain recombines TRBV11-2 with TRBJ2-7, with 14 bases aligning to TRBD2. CDR1 and CDR2 (germline): SGHAT, FQNNGV. The CDR3 is 13 amino acids. V shed 9 bases and J 3 bases; nucleotides not matched to a gene: 1. The CDR3 protein is CASGTSGSYEQYF. The CDR3 DNA reads TGTGCCAGTGGGACTAGCGGGAGCTACGAGCAGTACTTC.

In this sample, this clone turned up once. DNA for the CDR3: TGTGCCAGCAGCTTAGCGGCGGCTCCCTACAATGAGCAGTTCTTC. Translating it yields CASSLAAAPYNEQFF. The chain combines TRBV7-2 with TRBJ2-1; the D is unclear. The CDR3 contains 15 residues. Germline lookup yields CDR1 SGHTA and CDR2 FQGNSA. The V end was cut by 0 bases, the J end by 2 bases, with 8 bases between.

V gene TRBV3-1 (or the pseudogene TRBV3-2) combines with J gene TRBJ1-3; D gene ambiguous. Germline CDR1 LGHDT, CDR2 YNNKEL (reference sequence). V was cut by 0 bases and J by 1 base, with 4 bases left in between. The CDR3 length is 14 residues. In nucleotides, the CDR3 is TGTGCCAGCAGCCAAGATATTTCTGGAAACACCATATATTTT. It codes for CASSQDISGNTIYF.

The chain combines TRBV12-3 or TRBV12-4 with TRBJ2-1; no firm D call. V lost 7 bases and J lost 3, with 10 bases in between. The CDR3 contains 13 residues. The CDR3 DNA follows: TGTGCCAGCACCCCTGGCCACTACAATGAGCAGTTCTTC. It specifies CASTPGHYNEQFF.

This chain uses TRBV7-6 with TRBJ1-2; 8 bases align to TRBD1. V lost 4 bases, J lost 3 bases, and 16 bases stayed unmatched. CDR1 is SGHVS and CDR2 is FNYEAQ in the germline V gene. The CDR3 totals 18 residues. The CDR3 reads CASSYSTTGATGDYGYTF. CDR3 coding DNA: TGTGCCAGCAGCTACTCAACGACAGGGGCGACAGGGGACTATGGCTACACCTTC.

This chain joins TRBV11-3 and TRBJ2-2; D possibly corresponds to TRBD1 (5 bases). V lost 6 bases, J lost 1 base, and 18 bases lay in between. The CDR3 runs to 17 residues. CDR1 is SGHNT, CDR2 YENEEA, per germline. The CDR3 loop reads CASRGRTRKRNTGELFF. Here the CDR3 DNA reads TGTGCCAGCAGGGGGCGTACGAGGAAGAGGAACACCGGGGAGCTGTTTTTT.

V usage is TRBV7-3 and J usage is TRBJ1-3; D is undetermined. The CDR3 has 15 residues. Trimming took 5 bases from V and 4 from J, leaving 15 bases between them. Germline CDR1 and CDR2: SGHTA and FQGTGA. The CDR3 loop is CASSTHRDLGNTIYF. DNA for the CDR3: TGTGCCAGCAGCACCCACAGAGACCTAGGAAACACCATATATTTT.

The chain uses TRBV11-2 and TRBJ1-4; 10 bases line up with TRBD1. The germline CDR1 and CDR2 sequences are SGHAT and FQNNGV. V gave up 1 base and J gave up 10 bases; unmatched junction bases: 6. The CDR3 covers 15 residues. CDR3 protein: CASSLAGTGEVKLFF. The CDR3 region has the DNA TGTGCCAGCAGCTTAGCCGGGACAGGGGAGGTAAAACTGTTTTTT.

V is TRBV6-6 and J is TRBJ2-7, with a weak D call TRBD2 (6 bases). V was clipped by 9 bases and J by 2 bases, with 17 bases between them. Germline CDR1 reads MNHNY; CDR2 reads SVGAGI (reference sequence). This CDR3 is built from 14 residues. The CDR3 DNA is TGTGCCAGTGGGCGGGAAGGGAAGACCTACGAGCAGTACTTC. Translated: CASGREGKTYEQYF.

The rearrangement links TRBV7-3 to TRBJ1-5, with TRBD1 matching over 9 bases. With V trimmed by 3 bases and J by 5 bases, 2 bases remained unmatched. The CDR3 is 14 residues long. CDR1 and CDR2 from the germline V gene are SGHTA and FQGTGA. CDR3 amino acids: CASSLTGGDQPQHF. The CDR3 DNA is TGTGCCAGCAGCTTGACAGGGGGGGATCAGCCCCAGCATTTT.

V usage is TRBV2 and J usage is TRBJ2-1; 9 bases agree with TRBD2. Trimming cost V 3 bases and J 10 bases; bases outside gene matches: 10. Germline V CDR1 and CDR2: SNHLY, FYNNEI. The CDR3 totals 15 residues. The CDR3 here is CASSDKAGGLGEQFF. DNA of the CDR3: TGTGCCAGCAGTGATAAAGCGGGGGGTCTTGGAGAGCAGTTCTTC. Combining the CDR3 with reference TRBV2 and TRBJ2-1 gives the whole variable domain EPEVTQTPSHQVTQMGQEVILRCVPISNHLYFYWYRQILGQKVEFLVSFYNNEISEKSEIFDDQFSVERPDGSNFTLKIRSTKLEDSAMYFCASSDKAGGLGEQFFGPGTRLTVL.